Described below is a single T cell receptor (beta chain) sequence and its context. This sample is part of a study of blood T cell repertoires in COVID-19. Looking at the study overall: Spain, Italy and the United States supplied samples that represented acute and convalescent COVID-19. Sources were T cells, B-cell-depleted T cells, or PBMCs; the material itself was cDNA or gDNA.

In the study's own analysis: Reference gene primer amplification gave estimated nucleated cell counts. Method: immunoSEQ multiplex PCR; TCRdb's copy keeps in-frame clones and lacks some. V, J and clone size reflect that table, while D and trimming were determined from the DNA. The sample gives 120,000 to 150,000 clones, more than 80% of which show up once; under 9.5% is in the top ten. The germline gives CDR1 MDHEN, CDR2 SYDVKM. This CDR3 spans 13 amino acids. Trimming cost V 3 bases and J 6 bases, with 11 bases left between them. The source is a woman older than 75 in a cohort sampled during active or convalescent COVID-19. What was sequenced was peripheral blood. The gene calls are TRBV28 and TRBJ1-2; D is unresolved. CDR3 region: CASSFFGANGYTF. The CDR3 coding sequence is TGTGCCAGCAGTTTTTTTGGAGCGAATGGCTACACCTTC.